This T cell receptor (beta chain) derives from a study of blood T cells in healthy people across ages. Germline values: CDR1 MNHEY, CDR2 SMNVEV (reference sequence). With V trimmed by 5 bases and J by 5 bases, 8 bases remained unmatched. This CDR3 has 14 residues. This clonotype appeared many times. Collection of 8.5 to 10 milliliters of peripheral blood was performed for each donor. Isolated per sample were at least 6 million PBMCs. With each sample, at least 5 micrograms of total RNA were extracted. A J-beta primer mix and a sample-barcoded 5' primer were used in a second PCR of about 7 to 11 cycles. One entry per CDR3 protein, called by TCRdb with MiXCR from the 5' RACE reads. This sample yields just over 1 million distinct CDR3 sequences, of which under 55% are seen a single time; about 20% belongs to the top ten.

The V gene is TRBV27, the J gene TRBJ2-5; 7 bases fit TRBD2. This TCR derives from a woman aged 55-70 years in good health. The source material was blood. The CDR3 DNA follows: TGTGCCAGCAGTAGCGGGACCCGAAGGGAGACCCAGTACTTC. Encoded protein: CASSSGTRRETQYF.